This T cell receptor beta chain is from a study of CD8 T cells in Susac syndrome. With random hexamers, reverse transcription was performed on about 0.45 to 1 ug of RNA. Each CDR3 protein gets one entry after TCRdb re-called the immunoSEQ multiplex PCR reads with MiXCR. The sample consists of 250,000 or so distinct CDR3 sequences, just under 95% of them appearing once. Negative isolation was applied to CD8+ and CD4+ T cells, and FACS enrichment was applied to TEMRA cells. Germline V gives CDR1 SGHTA, CDR2 FQGTGA. V shed 1 base, J shed 4 bases, and the junction held 10 bases outside the gene matches. This CDR3 contains 18 residues.

The sequence was obtained from a human donor with multiple sclerosis. This chain connects TRBV7-3 to TRBJ1-3; TRBD1 aligns across 10 bases. Sequencing was performed on CD4+ T cells from PBMCs. The CDR3: CASSLMAPGTGAGNTIYF. The CDR3 DNA follows: TGTGCCAGCAGCTTAATGGCCCCCGGGACAGGGGCAGGAAACACCATATATTTT. Looking up the rest from reference TRBV7-3 and TRBJ1-3 gives the full variable domain: GAGVSQTPSNKVTEKGKYVELRCDPISGHTALYWYRQSLGQGPEFLIYFQGTGAADDSGLPNDRFFAVRPEGSVSTLKIQRTERGDSAVYLCASSLMAPGTGAGNTIYFGEGSWLTVV.